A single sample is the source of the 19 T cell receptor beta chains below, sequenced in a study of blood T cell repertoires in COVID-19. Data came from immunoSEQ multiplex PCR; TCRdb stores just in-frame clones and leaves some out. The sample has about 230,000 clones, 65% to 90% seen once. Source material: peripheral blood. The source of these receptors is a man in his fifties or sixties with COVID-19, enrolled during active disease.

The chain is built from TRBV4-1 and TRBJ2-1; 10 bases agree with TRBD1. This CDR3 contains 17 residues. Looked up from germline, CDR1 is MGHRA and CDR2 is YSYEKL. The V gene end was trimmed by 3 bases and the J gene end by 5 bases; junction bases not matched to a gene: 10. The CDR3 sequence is CASSQYRDRGAHNEQFF. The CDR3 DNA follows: TGCGCCAGCAGCCAGTACCGGGACAGGGGCGCACACAATGAGCAGTTCTTC.

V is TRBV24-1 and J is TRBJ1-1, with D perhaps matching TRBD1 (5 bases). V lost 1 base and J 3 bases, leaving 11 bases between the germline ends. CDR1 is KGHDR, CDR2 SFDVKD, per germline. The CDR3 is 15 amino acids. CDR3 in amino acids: CATSDLEQGYTEAFF. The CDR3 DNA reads TGTGCCACCAGTGATTTAGAGCAGGGCTACACTGAAGCTTTCTTT.

The CDR3 DNA reads as TGCGCCAGCAGCCAAGATTTTCGGGGGGGATTCTACGAGCAGTACTTC. It yields the protein CASSQDFRGGFYEQYF. V is TRBV4-1 and J is TRBJ2-7; 8 bases align to TRBD2. This CDR3 contains 16 residues. J gave up 3 bases and V 0 bases, and 7 bases lay outside the gene matches. CDR1 MGHRA and CDR2 YSYEKL come from the germline V gene.

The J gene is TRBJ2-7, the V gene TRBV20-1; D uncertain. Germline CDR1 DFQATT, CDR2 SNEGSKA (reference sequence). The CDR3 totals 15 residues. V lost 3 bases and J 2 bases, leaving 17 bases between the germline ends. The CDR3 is CSASFNCRLTYEQYF. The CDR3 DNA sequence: TGCAGTGCTAGTTTTAACTGTCGTCTGACCTACGAGCAGTACTTC.

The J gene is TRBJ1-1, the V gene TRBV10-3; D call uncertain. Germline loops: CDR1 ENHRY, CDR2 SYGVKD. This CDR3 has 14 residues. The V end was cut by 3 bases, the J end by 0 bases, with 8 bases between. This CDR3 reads CAISEPGVNTEAFF. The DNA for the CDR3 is TGTGCCATCAGTGAACCGGGAGTGAACACTGAAGCTTTCTTT.

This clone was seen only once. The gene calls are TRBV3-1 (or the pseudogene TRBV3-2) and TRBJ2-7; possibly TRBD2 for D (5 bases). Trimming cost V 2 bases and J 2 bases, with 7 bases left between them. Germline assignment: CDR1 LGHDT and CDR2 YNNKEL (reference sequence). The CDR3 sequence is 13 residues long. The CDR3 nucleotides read TGTGCCAGCAGCCAACTAGCAGCCTACGAGCAGTACTTC. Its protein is CASSQLAAYEQYF.

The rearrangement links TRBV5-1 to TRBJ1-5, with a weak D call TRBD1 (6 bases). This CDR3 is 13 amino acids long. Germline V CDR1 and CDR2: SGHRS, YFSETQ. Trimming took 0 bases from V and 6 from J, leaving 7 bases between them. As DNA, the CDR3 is TGCGCCAGCAGCTTGGAACAGGGTCAGCCCCAGCATTTT. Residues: CASSLEQGQPQHF.

CDR3 protein: CASSLALAGSYEQYF. CDR3 coding DNA: TGCGCCAGCAGCTTGGCATTAGCGGGATCCTACGAGCAGTACTTC. The chain uses TRBV5-1 and TRBJ2-7; 8 nucleotides agree with TRBD2. This CDR3 spans 15 amino acids. The junction had 3 bases not matched to a gene; V was cut back by 0 bases and J by 1 base. Germline V CDR1 and CDR2: SGHRS, YFSETQ.

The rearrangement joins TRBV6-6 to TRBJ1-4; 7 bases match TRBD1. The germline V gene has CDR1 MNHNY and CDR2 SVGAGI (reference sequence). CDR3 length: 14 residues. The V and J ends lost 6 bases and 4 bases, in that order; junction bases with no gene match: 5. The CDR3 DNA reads TGTGCCAGCAGGGGGGGACAGAATAATGAAAAACTGTTTTTT. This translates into CASRGGQNNEKLFF.

The CDR3 spells CSASRRSPGYTF. Here the CDR3 DNA reads TGCAGTGCTAGTAGGAGGAGCCCTGGCTACACCTTC. The chain uses TRBV20-1 and TRBJ1-2; no definite D call. Looked up from germline, CDR1 is DFQATT and CDR2 is SNEGSKA (reference sequence). V was trimmed by 3 bases and J by 7 bases, leaving 12 bases between them. The CDR3 consists of 12 residues.

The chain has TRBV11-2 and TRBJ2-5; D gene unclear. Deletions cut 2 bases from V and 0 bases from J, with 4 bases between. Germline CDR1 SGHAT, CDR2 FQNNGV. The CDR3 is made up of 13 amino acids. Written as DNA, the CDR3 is TGTGCCAGCAGCTTATATGACCAAGAGACCCAGTACTTC. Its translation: CASSLYDQETQYF.

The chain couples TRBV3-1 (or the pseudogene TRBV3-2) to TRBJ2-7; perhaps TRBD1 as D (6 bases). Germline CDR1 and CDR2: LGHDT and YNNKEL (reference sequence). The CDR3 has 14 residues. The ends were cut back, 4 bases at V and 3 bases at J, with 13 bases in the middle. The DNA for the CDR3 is TGTGCCAGCAGCCTGGATCAGGGGTTCTACGAGCAGTACTTC. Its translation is CASSLDQGFYEQYF.

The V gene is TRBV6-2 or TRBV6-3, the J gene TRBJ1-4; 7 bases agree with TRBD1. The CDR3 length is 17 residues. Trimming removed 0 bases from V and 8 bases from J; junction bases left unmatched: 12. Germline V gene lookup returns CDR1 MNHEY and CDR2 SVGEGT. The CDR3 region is CASSYSSSRDSREKLFF. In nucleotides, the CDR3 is TGTGCCAGCAGTTACTCGTCGTCTAGGGACAGCCGGGAAAAACTGTTTTTT.

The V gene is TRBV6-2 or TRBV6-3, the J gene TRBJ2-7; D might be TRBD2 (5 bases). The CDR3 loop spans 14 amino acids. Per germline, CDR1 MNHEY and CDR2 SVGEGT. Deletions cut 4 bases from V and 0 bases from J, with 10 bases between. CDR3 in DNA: TGTGCCAGCAGTTTCCAGCGGTACTCCTACGAGCAGTACTTC. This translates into CASSFQRYSYEQYF.

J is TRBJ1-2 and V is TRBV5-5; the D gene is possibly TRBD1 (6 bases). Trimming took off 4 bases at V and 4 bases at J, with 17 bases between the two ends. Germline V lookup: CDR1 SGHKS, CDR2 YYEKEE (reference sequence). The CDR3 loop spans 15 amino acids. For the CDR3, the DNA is TGTGCCAGCAGCCCAGAAGACAGGACTCCCTATGGCTACACCTTC. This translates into CASSPEDRTPYGYTF. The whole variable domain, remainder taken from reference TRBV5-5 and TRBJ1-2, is DAGVTQSPTHLIKTRGQQVTLRCSPISGHKSVSWYQQVLGQGPQFIFQYYEKEERGRGNFPDRFSARQFPNYSSELNVNALLLGDSALYLCASSPEDRTPYGYTFGSGTRLTVV.

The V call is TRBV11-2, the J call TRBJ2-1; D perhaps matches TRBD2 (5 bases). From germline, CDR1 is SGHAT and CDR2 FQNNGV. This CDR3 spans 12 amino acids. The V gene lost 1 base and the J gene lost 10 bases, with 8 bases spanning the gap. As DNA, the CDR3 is TGTGCCAGCAGCTTAGGACTAATCGAGCAGTTCTTC. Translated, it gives CASSLGLIEQFF.

The CDR3 sequence: CASNRDRSSYEQYF. The DNA of the CDR3 is TGTGCCAGCAACCGGGACAGGAGTTCCTACGAGCAGTACTTC. This rearrangement joins TRBV5-5 to TRBJ2-7; 8 nucleotides match TRBD1. The J segment lost 1 base and the V segment lost 6 bases, leaving 6 bases of the junction unmatched. Germline-derived CDR1 and CDR2 are SGHKS and YYEKEE (reference sequence). This CDR3 is 14 amino acids long.

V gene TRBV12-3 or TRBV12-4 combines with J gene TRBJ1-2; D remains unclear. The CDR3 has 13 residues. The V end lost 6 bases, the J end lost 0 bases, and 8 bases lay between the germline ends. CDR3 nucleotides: TGTGCCAGCAGCCGGGATACTAACTATGGCTACACCTTC. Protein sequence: CASSRDTNYGYTF.

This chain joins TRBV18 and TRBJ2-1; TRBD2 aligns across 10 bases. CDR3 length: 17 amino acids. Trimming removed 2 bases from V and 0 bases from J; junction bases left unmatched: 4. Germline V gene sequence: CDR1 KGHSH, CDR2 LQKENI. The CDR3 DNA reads TGTGCCAGCTCACCAACAGCGGGGGGGCCCTCCTACAATGAGCAGTTCTTC. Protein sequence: CASSPTAGGPSYNEQFF.